The T cell receptor beta chain described here comes from a study of early stage breast cancer tumors. The wider study: Seven to nine ER+/PR+/HER2- tumors were invasive ductal; four were invasive lobular.

The method was immunoSEQ multiplex PCR; TCRdb's version includes in-frame clones alone and lacks a portion of them. The data hold about 30,000 clones, with almost 75% observed a single time. Germline V gene data show CDR1 as SNHLY and CDR2 as FYNNEI. Trimming removed 4 bases from V and 0 bases from J, with 9 bases in between. The CDR3 sequence is 15 residues long. The rearrangement uses TRBV2 and TRBJ2-2; no clear D gene. This TCR derives from a person aged 25 to 45 with breast cancer. The sequencing sample was made of breast tumor tissue. CDR3 sequence: CASSAWGTNTGELFF. The CDR3 coding sequence is TGTGCCAGCAGTGCGTGGGGAACGAACACCGGGGAGCTGTTTTTT.